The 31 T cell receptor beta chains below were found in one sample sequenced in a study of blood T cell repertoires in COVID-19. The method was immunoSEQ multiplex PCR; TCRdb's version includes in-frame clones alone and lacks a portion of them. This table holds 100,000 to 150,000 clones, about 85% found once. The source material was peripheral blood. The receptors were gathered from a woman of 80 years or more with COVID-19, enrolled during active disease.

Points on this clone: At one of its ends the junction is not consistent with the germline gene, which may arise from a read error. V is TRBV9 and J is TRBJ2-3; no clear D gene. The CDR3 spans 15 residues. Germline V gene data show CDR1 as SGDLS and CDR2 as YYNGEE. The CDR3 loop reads CASSVSPGNTDMQYF. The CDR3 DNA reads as TGTGCCAGCAGCGTATCCCCCGGCAACACAGATATGCAGTATTTT.

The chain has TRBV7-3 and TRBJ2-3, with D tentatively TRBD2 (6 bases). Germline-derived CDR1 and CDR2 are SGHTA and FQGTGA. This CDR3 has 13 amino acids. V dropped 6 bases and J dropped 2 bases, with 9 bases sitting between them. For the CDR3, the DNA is TGTGCCAGCAGTCGACTAGACACAGATACGCAGTATTTT. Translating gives CASSRLDTDTQYF.

The CDR3 DNA reads as TGTGCCAGCAGAGGGACAGGGCGGGGGAACACTGAAGCTTTCTTT. Translation: CASRGTGRGNTEAFF. The chain employs TRBV28 and TRBJ1-1, with 9 bases identical to TRBD1. Germline V gene sequence: CDR1 MDHEN, CDR2 SYDVKM. The CDR3 consists of 15 residues. Losses at the gene ends were 6 bases for V and 1 base for J; bases not matched to a gene: 6.

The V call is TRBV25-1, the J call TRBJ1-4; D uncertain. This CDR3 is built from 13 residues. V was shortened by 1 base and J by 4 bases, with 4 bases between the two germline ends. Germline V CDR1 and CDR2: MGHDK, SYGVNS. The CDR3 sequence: CASSESSNEKLFF. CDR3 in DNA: TGTGCCAGCAGTGAATCCAGTAATGAAAAACTGTTTTTT.

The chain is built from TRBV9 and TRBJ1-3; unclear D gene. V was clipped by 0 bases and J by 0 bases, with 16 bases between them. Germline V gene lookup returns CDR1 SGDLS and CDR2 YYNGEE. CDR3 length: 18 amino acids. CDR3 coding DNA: TGTGCCAGCAGCGTAGGGGAGTCGGAGTTCCTCTCTGGAAACACCATATATTTT. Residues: CASSVGESEFLSGNTIYF. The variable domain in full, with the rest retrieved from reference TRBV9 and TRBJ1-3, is DSGVTQTPKHLITATGQRVTLRCSPRSGDLSVYWYQQSLDQGLQFLIQYYNGEERAKGNILERFSAQQFPDLHSELNLSSLELGDSALYFCASSVGESEFLSGNTIYFGEGSWLTVV.

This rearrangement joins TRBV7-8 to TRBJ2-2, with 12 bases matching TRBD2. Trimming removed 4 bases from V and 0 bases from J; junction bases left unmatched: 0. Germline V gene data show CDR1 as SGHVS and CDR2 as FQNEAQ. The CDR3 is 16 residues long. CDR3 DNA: TGTGCCAGCAGCTCTAGCGGGAGGGCGAACACCGGGGAGCTGTTTTTT. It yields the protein CASSSSGRANTGELFF.

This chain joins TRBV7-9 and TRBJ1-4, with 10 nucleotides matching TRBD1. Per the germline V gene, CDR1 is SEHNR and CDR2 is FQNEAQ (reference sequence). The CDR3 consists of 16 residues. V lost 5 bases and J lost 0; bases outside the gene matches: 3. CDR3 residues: CASSPTGGSTNEKLFF. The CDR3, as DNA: TGTGCCAGCAGCCCGACAGGGGGCTCAACTAATGAAAAACTGTTTTTT.

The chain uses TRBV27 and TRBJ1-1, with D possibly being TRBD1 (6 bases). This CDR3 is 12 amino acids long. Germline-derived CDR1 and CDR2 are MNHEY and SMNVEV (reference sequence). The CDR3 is CASGHPNTEAFF. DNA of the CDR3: TGTGCTTCGGGACACCCGAACACTGAAGCTTTCTTT.

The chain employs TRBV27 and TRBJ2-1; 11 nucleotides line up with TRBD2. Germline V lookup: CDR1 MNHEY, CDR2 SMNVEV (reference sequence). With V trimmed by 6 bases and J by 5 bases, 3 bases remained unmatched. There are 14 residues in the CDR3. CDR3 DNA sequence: TGTGCCAGCAGACTAGCGGGAGATAACAATGAGCAGTTCTTC. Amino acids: CASRLAGDNNEQFF.

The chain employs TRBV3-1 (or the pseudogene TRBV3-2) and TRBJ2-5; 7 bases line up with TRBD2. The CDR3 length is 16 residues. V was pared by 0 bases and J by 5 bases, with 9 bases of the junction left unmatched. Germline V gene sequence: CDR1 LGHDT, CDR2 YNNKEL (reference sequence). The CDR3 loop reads CASSQDFPSGGETQYF. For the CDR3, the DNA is TGTGCCAGCAGCCAAGATTTCCCTAGCGGAGGGGAGACCCAGTACTTC.

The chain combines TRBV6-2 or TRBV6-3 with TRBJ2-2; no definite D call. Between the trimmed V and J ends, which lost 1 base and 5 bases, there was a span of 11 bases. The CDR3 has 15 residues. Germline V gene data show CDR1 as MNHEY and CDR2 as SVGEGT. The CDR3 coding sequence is TGTGCCAGCAGTTACTTGGGCCCCGCAACCGGGGAGCTGTTTTTT. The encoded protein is CASSYLGPATGELFF.

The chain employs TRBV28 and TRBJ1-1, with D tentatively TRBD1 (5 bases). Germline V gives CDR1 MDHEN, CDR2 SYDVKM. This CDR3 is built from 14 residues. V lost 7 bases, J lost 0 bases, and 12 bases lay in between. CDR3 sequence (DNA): TGTGCCAGCATCAACTCAGGGTTGAACACTGAAGCTTTCTTT. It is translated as CASINSGLNTEAFF.

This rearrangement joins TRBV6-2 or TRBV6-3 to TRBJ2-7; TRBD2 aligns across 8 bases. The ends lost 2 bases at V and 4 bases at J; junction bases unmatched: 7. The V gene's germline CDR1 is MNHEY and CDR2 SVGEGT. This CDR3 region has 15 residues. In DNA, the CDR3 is TGTGCCAGCAGTTACATCGGGAGGGCCACGTACGAGCAGTACTTC. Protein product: CASSYIGRATYEQYF.

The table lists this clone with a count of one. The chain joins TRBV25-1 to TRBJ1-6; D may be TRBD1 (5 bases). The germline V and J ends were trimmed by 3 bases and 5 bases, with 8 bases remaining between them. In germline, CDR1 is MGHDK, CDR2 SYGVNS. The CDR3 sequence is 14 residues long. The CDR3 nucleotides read TGTGCCAGCAGTGACGGGGGTCATAATTCACCCCTCCACTTT. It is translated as CASSDGGHNSPLHF.

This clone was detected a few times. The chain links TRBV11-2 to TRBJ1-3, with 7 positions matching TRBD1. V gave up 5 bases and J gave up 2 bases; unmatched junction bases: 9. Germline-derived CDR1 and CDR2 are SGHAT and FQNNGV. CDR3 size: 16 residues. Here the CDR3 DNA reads TGTGCCAGCAGCCCCCGGACAGGATTTACTGGAAACACCATATATTTT. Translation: CASSPRTGFTGNTIYF.

Here the CDR3 reads CASSHTRGHSYEQYF. The CDR3 region has the DNA TGTGCCAGCTCTCACACCAGGGGACACTCCTACGAGCAGTACTTC. The chain has TRBV18 and TRBJ2-7, with TRBD1 as a possible D gene (6 bases). V was pared by 6 bases and J by 0 bases, with 15 bases between. From germline, CDR1 is KGHSH and CDR2 LQKENI. CDR3 size: 15 residues.

CDR3 sequence: CSVVPGQGEADIQYF. CDR3 sequence (DNA): TGCAGCGTTGTCCCTGGACAGGGCGAAGCTGACATTCAGTACTTC. The chain recombines TRBV29-1 with TRBJ2-4, with 8 bases lining up with TRBD1. The germline CDR1 and CDR2 sequences are SQVTM and ANQGSEA. Trimming removed 4 bases from V and 8 bases from J; junction bases left unmatched: 13. This CDR3 has 15 amino acids.

In nucleotides, the CDR3 is TGTGCCAGCTCGCCGGCAGGGGGCGCTATGAACACTGAAGCTTTCTTT. It encodes CASSPAGGAMNTEAFF. The genes are TRBV18 and TRBJ1-1; 8 bases match TRBD1. Germline V lookup: CDR1 KGHSH, CDR2 LQKENI. The CDR3 is made up of 16 amino acids. Trimming removed 6 bases from V and 0 bases from J; junction bases left unmatched: 9.

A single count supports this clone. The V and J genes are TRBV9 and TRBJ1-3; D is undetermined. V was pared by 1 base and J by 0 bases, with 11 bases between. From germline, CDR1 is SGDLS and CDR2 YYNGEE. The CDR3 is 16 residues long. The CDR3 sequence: CASSVSDIISGNTIYF. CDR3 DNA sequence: TGTGCCAGCAGCGTATCAGACATCATCTCTGGAAACACCATATATTTT.

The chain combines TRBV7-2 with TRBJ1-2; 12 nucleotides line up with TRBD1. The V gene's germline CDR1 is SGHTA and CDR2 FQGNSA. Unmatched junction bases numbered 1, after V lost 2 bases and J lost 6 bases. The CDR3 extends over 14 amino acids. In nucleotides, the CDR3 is TGTGCCAGCAGCTTACGGGACAGGGGGCATGGCTACACCTTC. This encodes CASSLRDRGHGYTF.

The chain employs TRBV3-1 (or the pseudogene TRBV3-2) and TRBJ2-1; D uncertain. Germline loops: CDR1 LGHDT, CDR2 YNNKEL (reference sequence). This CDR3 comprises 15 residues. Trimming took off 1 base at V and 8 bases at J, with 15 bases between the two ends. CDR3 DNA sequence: TGTGCCAGCAGCCAAGGTAACGCGGTATGGGATGAGCAGTTCTTC. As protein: CASSQGNAVWDEQFF.

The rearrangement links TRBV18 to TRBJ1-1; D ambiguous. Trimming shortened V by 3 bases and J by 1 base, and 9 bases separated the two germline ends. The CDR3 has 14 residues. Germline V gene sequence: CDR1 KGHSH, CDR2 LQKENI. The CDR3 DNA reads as TGTGCCAGCTCACCGGGCTTAGAGAACACTGAAGCTTTCTTT. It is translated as CASSPGLENTEAFF.

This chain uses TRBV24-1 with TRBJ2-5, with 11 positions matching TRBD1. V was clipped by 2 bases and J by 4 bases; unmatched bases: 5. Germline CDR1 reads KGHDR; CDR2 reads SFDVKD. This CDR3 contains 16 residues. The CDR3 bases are TGTGCCACCAGTGATTCAGGACAGGGGGCGGGAGAGACCCAGTACTTC. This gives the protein CATSDSGQGAGETQYF.

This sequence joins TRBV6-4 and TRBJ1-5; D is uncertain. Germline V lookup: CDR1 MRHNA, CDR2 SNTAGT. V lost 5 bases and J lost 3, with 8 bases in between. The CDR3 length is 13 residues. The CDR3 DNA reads TGTGCCAGCAGTACCCAGGTCAATCAGCCCCAGCATTTT. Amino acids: CASSTQVNQPQHF.

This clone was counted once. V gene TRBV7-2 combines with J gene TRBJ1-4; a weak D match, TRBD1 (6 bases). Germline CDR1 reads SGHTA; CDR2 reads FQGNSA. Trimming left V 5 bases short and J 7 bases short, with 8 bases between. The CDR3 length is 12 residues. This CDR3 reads CASSEDSEKLFF. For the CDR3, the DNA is TGTGCCAGCAGCGAGGACAGTGAAAAACTGTTTTTT.

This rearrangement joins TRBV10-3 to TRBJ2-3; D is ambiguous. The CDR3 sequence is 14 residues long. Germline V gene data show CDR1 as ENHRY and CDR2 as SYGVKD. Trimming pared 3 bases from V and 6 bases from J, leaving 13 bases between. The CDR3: CAISDIDSSDTQYF. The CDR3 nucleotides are TGTGCCATCAGTGATATCGACTCCTCGGATACGCAGTATTTT.

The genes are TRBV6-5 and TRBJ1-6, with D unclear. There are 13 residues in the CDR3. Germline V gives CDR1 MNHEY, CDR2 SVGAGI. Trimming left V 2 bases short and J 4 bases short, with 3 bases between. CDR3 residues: CASSYRYNSPLHF. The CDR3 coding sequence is TGTGCCAGCAGTTACCGGTATAATTCACCCCTCCACTTT.

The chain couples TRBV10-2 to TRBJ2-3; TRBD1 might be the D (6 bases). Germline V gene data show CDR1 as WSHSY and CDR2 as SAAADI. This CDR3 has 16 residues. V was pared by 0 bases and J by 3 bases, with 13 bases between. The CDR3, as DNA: TGCGCCAGCAGTGAGTCGCGGCCCAGGGGAACAGATACGCAGTATTTT. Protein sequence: CASSESRPRGTDTQYF.

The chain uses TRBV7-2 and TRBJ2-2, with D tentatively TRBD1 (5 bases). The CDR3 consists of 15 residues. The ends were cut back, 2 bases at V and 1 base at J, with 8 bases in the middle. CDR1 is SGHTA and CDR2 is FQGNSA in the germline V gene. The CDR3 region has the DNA TGTGCCAGCAGCTTACACCAGGGGAACACCGGGGAGCTGTTTTTT. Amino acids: CASSLHQGNTGELFF.

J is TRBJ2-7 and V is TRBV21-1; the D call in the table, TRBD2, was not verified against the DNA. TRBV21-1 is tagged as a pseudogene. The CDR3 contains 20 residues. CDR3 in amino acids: CASSKQEAPRTSGRGCEQYF. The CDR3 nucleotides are TGTGCCAGCAGCAAACAAGAAGCCCCCCGGACTAGCGGGAGGGGTTGCGAGCAGTACTTC.

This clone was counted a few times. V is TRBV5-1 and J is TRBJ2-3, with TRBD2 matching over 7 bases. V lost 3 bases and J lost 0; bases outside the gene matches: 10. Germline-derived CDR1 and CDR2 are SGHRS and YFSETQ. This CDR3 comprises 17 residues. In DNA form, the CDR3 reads TGCGCCAGCAGCTCGTTGCGGGAGTCTCGTAGCACAGATACGCAGTATTTT. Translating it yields CASSSLRESRSTDTQYF.